Listed below are T cell receptor beta chains from one sample, sequenced in a study of T-cell reconstitution after alpha-beta-depleted transplantation in children. TCRdb re-analysed the PCR reads in MiXCR, keeping a single row per CDR3 protein. This table has 260,000 or so distinct CDR3 sequences, approximately 12% appearing once. The starting material was PBMCs from the stem cell graft donor, obtained from the stem cell graft. The receptor source for this set is a human donor who donated a stem cell graft to a child with acute lymphoblastic leukemia. Both conserved end residues are part of each CDR3.

J gene,V gene,CDR3 length,CDR3 protein
TRBJ2-1,TRBV20-1,14,CSARLYHGVIEQFF
TRBJ1-4,TRBV30,15,CAWTAWGQGKEKLFF
TRBJ2-7,TRBV12-3/TRBV12-4,14,CASTKRGHLGEQYF
TRBJ2-7,TRBV20-1,13,CSARPRGTYEQYF
TRBJ2-5,TRBV27,13,CASRGQGPETQYF
TRBJ2-2,TRBV11-2,19,CASSLLISNRGVDTGELFF
TRBJ2-1,TRBV4-2,16,CASRLFGGGALNEQFF
TRBJ2-7,TRBV9,14,CASSPSNTGIGVYF
TRBJ2-2,TRBV28,13,CASSPDRTGELFF
TRBJ2-7,TRBV20-1,17,CCATNFLVSGRFYEQYF
TRBJ2-7,TRBV28,17,CASSANRVAYRGYEQYF
TRBJ1-1,TRBV11-2,16,CASSLVYDSRDTEAFF
TRBJ2-2,TRBV20-1,18,CSARGPPSVGERAGELFF
TRBJ2-5,TRBV5-1,14,CASSSAGVQETQYF
TRBJ2-7,TRBV6-2/TRBV6-3,18,CASSYRAGPLGWSYEQYF
TRBJ2-1,TRBV7-2,15,CASSLRRALYNEQFF
TRBJ2-5,TRBV10-2,14,CASGNPENYGTQYF
TRBJ2-4,TRBV12-3/TRBV12-4,11,CASGEGGIQYF
TRBJ2-1,TRBV10-3,13,CAISEPPNNEQFF
TRBJ1-1,TRBV28,14,CASSLIRGLAEAFF
TRBJ2-7,TRBV5-4,13,CASSLGRGDEQYF
TRBJ2-3,TRBV5-5,14,CASSFQGGTDTQYF
TRBJ2-2,TRBV29-1,12,CSVVLDTGELFF
TRBJ2-3,TRBV27,17,CASSSGTSGIIQDTQYF
TRBJ2-1,TRBV12-3/TRBV12-4,14,CASRDGNSYNEQFF
TRBJ2-5,TRBV6-1,15,CASRSRDTPQETQYF
TRBJ1-3,TRBV15,15,CATSRESWAGNTIYF
TRBJ2-1,TRBV10-3,18,CAIRDPIGESRSYNEQFF
TRBJ1-6,TRBV7-9,14,CASTWGGVNSPLHF
TRBJ2-5,TRBV6-1,15,CASGKPGQGIMAQYF
TRBJ2-6,TRBV28,15,CASSSLGGGANVLTF
TRBJ2-3,TRBV28,15,CASSLTEDPTDTQYF
TRBJ1-5,TRBV15,16,CATSRDPWQSNQPQHF
TRBJ1-4,TRBV7-2,16,CASSFGGALANEKLFF
TRBJ2-5,TRBV20-1,12,CSARILGETQYF
TRBJ2-7,TRBV28,14,CASRLAGDSYEQYF
TRBJ2-1,TRBV11-2,15,CASSPAGSGYNEQFF
TRBJ1-2,TRBV29-1,11,CSASDGYGYTF
TRBJ1-5,TRBV19,17,CASSIYDGDRGRTPQHF
TRBJ2-5,TRBV27,17,CASSLSRVAGGQETQYF
TRBJ2-6,TRBV12-3/TRBV12-4,15,CASSLRGRGANVLTF
TRBJ2-3,TRBV28,15,CASSTAGGGTDTQYF
TRBJ2-1,TRBV27,16,CASSSPGGGHYNEQFF
TRBJ1-5,TRBV5-5,15,CASSLDSYSNQPQHF
TRBJ2-1,TRBV20-1,15,CSAPKPRAGNNEQFF
TRBJ1-6,TRBV11-2,17,CASSLDGGSRYNSPLHF
TRBJ2-7,TRBV7-2,15,CASSPPGLPGNEQYF
TRBJ2-1,TRBV29-1,14,CSVGRDVGDNEQFF